The 23 T cell receptor beta chains presented below share a single source sample, sequenced in a study of T cells in narcolepsy. Profiled with immunoSEQ multiplex PCR; TCRdb holds only in-frame clones, not every one. The sample has approximately 30,000 clones, approximately 89% seen once; the top ten hold 1.1%. The sequenced material came from CD45RA- memory CD4+ T cells from PBMCs. Receptors were obtained from a human donor with narcolepsy.

The V gene is TRBV9, the J gene TRBJ2-2; D is uncertain. This CDR3 contains 15 residues. Germline loops: CDR1 SGDLS, CDR2 YYNGEE. Trimming stripped 2 bases from V and 0 bases from J, with 8 bases between. In DNA, the CDR3 is TGTGCCAGCAGCGTGTACACTTCGAACACCGGGGAGCTGTTTTTT. Translated: CASSVYTSNTGELFF.

The V call is TRBV5-1, the J call TRBJ2-3; D remains unclear. V lost 0 bases, J lost 4 bases, and 6 bases lay in between. This CDR3 region has 13 residues. From germline, CDR1 is SGHRS and CDR2 YFSETQ. Written as DNA, the CDR3 is TGCGCCAGCAGCTTGGCCGTGGCAGATACGCAGTATTTT. It codes for CASSLAVADTQYF.

Turning to this clone: The junction and the germline gene differ at one end; a read error may be behind it. The genes are TRBV6-5 and TRBJ1-2; tentative D call: TRBD1 (5 bases). The CDR3 is 15 amino acids. Germline assignment: CDR1 MNHEY and CDR2 SVGAGI. CDR3 in DNA: TGTGCCAGCAGTAACTCCCAAAGGGACGGGTATGGCTACACCTTC. This sequence encodes CASSNSQRDGYGYTF.

J is TRBJ2-1 and V is TRBV18; 12 nucleotides match TRBD2. Looked up from germline, CDR1 is KGHSH and CDR2 is LQKENI. J gave up 10 bases and V 3 bases, and 7 bases lay outside the gene matches. The CDR3 is 15 amino acids. The CDR3 region has the DNA TGTGCCAGCTCACCGCCTAGCGGGGGGGCGAAAGAGCAGTTCTTC. It encodes CASSPPSGGAKEQFF.

Only a few counts were recorded for this clone. This rearrangement joins TRBV5-1 to TRBJ1-5; D might be TRBD1 (6 bases). Germline V gene sequence: CDR1 SGHRS, CDR2 YFSETQ. V was pared by 4 bases and J by 5 bases, with 16 bases between. This CDR3 contains 15 residues. The DNA for the CDR3 is TGCGCCAGCAGCAAGGAGGGGGGGGGACATCAGCCCCAGCATTTT. This sequence encodes CASSKEGGGHQPQHF.

This clone has only one observation. This sequence joins TRBV5-1 and TRBJ2-1; possible D gene TRBD1, 6 bases. The CDR3 is made up of 16 amino acids. Germline CDR1 and CDR2: SGHRS and YFSETQ. Trimming took 3 bases from V and 0 from J, leaving 13 bases between them. This CDR3 reads CASSSLDRYSYNEQFF. The CDR3 coding sequence is TGCGCCAGCAGCTCCCTCGACAGGTACTCCTACAATGAGCAGTTCTTC.

V is TRBV6-1 and J is TRBJ1-6, with TRBD1 as a possible D gene (5 bases). The CDR3 runs to 15 residues. Germline-derived CDR1 and CDR2 are MNHNS and SASEGT. The V and J ends lost 1 base and 10 bases respectively, with 14 bases between them. In DNA, the CDR3 is TGTGCCAGCAGTGAAGTTGGGGGTCAGGTGTCACCCCTCCACTTT. The encoded protein is CASSEVGGQVSPLHF.

The chain employs TRBV6-5 and TRBJ1-2, with TRBD1 matching over 8 bases. The CDR3 is made up of 14 amino acids. Germline values: CDR1 MNHEY, CDR2 SVGAGI. The V and J ends lost 6 bases and 4 bases, in that order; junction bases with no gene match: 7. CDR3 in DNA: TGTGCCAGCAGCCCACAGGGACAGGCCTATGGCTACACCTTC. This codes for CASSPQGQAYGYTF.

The chain carries TRBV6-1 and TRBJ1-2; TRBD1 is a possible D gene (6 bases). Between the trimmed V and J ends, which lost 5 bases and 8 bases, there was a span of 18 bases. CDR3 length equals 14 residues. The germline gives CDR1 MNHNS, CDR2 SASEGT. This CDR3 is CASSYSPGAGGYTF. CDR3 nucleotides: TGTGCCAGCAGTTATAGTCCGGGGGCCGGAGGCTACACCTTC.

J is TRBJ1-2 and V is TRBV4-2, with TRBD1 matching over 8 bases. J gave up 2 bases and V 7 bases, and 3 bases lay outside the gene matches. Germline V gene data show CDR1 as LGHNA and CDR2 as YNFKEQ. The length of the CDR3 is 13 residues. CDR3 in amino acids: CASTRTGNYGYTF. The CDR3 DNA reads TGTGCCAGCACCCGGACAGGGAACTATGGCTACACCTTC.

The V call is TRBV5-6, the J call TRBJ2-2; D may correspond to TRBD1 or TRBD2 (5 bases each). Germline CDR1 is SGHDT and CDR2 is YYEEEE. V gave up 0 bases and J gave up 5 bases, with 14 bases separating them. The CDR3 sequence is 16 residues long. CDR3 in DNA: TGTGCCAGCAGCTTGGTAGCAGGGACGGCGACCGGGGAGCTGTTTTTT. The encoded protein is CASSLVAGTATGELFF.

The chain joins TRBV28 to TRBJ1-5; perhaps TRBD1 as D (5 bases). The V gene lost 3 bases and the J gene lost 6 bases, with 12 bases spanning the gap. CDR1 is MDHEN and CDR2 is SYDVKM in the germline V gene. The CDR3 contains 14 residues. The chain's CDR3 is CASSFSGNGQPQHF. The DNA of the CDR3 is TGTGCCAGCAGTTTTTCAGGGAATGGTCAGCCCCAGCATTTT. The full variable domain, rest sourced from reference TRBV28 and TRBJ1-5, is DVKVTQSSRYLVKRTGEKVFLECVQDMDHENMFWYRQDPGLGLRLIYFSYDVKMKEKGDIPEGYSVSREKKERFSLILESASTNQTSMYLCASSFSGNGQPQHFGDGTRLSIL.

This clone was seen only once. The chain employs TRBV29-1 and TRBJ2-7, with 7 bases that match TRBD1. The CDR3 is 12 residues long. Unmatched junction bases numbered 6, after V lost 4 bases and J lost 6 bases. CDR1 is SQVTM and CDR2 is ANQGSEA in the germline V gene. The DNA for the CDR3 is TGCAGCGTTGGACAGGGTGAAAGCGAGCAGTACTTC. Translating it yields CSVGQGESEQYF.

The chain links TRBV28 to TRBJ1-6; 10 nucleotides line up with TRBD1. V trimming: 5 bases; J trimming: 8 bases; junction bases outside the gene matches: 3. The CDR3 sequence is 14 residues long. Germline values: CDR1 MDHEN, CDR2 SYDVKM. CDR3 protein: CASSPGTGDSPLHF. In DNA form, the CDR3 reads TGTGCCAGCAGTCCCGGGACAGGGGATTCACCCCTCCACTTT.

The V gene is TRBV2, the J gene TRBJ2-5, with TRBD2 identical over 8 bases. J gave up 5 bases and V 8 bases, and 4 bases lay outside the gene matches. In germline, CDR1 is SNHLY, CDR2 FYNNEI. The CDR3 length is 12 residues. CDR3 sequence: CASQASGETQYF. The CDR3, as DNA: TGTGCCAGCCAGGCTAGCGGGGAGACCCAGTACTTC.

This chain uses TRBV29-1 with TRBJ2-2, with a possible D match to TRBD1 (5 bases). Deletions cut 5 bases from V and 6 bases from J, with 10 bases between. The CDR3 length is 12 residues. In germline, CDR1 is SQVTM, CDR2 ANQGSEA. The CDR3 region has the DNA TGCAGCGTTCAACCAGGGCCCGGGGAGCTGTTTTTT. It specifies CSVQPGPGELFF.

The rearrangement uses TRBV29-1 and TRBJ2-1; 10 nucleotides line up with TRBD1. Germline V gives CDR1 SQVTM, CDR2 ANQGSEA. This CDR3 is 14 amino acids long. V gave up 4 bases and J gave up 8 bases; unmatched junction bases: 8. CDR3 amino acids: CSVVGGQGVDEQFF. CDR3 DNA: TGCAGCGTTGTGGGAGGACAGGGGGTGGATGAGCAGTTCTTC.

For the CDR3, the DNA is TGTGCCAGCAGCCGGACAAGGACTAGCGGGGGGGCCTCCTACAATGAGCAGTTCTTC. It translates to CASSRTRTSGGASYNEQFF. This chain joins TRBV4-2 and TRBJ2-1; the match to TRBD2 covers 15 bases. Losses at the gene ends were 4 bases for V and 0 bases for J; bases not matched to a gene: 7. The CDR3 runs 19 residues. Germline assignment: CDR1 LGHNA and CDR2 YNFKEQ.

The chain carries TRBV5-1 and TRBJ1-1, with 7 bases identical to TRBD1. CDR1 and CDR2 from the germline V gene are SGHRS and YFSETQ. The CDR3 loop spans 15 amino acids. V shed 7 bases and J 3 bases; nucleotides not matched to a gene: 12. This chain's CDR3 is CASSTGGGGYTEAFF. DNA for the CDR3: TGCGCCAGCTCAACCGGAGGGGGCGGGTACACTGAAGCTTTCTTT.

This clone was seen only once. At the DNA level, this CDR3 is encoded by other sequences in the same sample as well. The chain recombines TRBV19 with TRBJ2-2, with a possible D match to TRBD2 (5 bases). V lost 2 bases, J lost 1 base, and 8 bases lay in between. The germline CDR1 and CDR2 sequences are LNHDA and SQIVND (reference sequence). The CDR3 length is 15 residues. CDR3 coding DNA: TGTGCCAGTAGTATAAGAGGGAGGAACACCGGGGAGCTGTTTTTT. Amino acids: CASSIRGRNTGELFF.

The rearrangement joins TRBV4-1 to TRBJ1-3, with D unresolved. V was trimmed by 4 bases and J by 2 bases, leaving 15 bases between them. Germline CDR1 MGHRA, CDR2 YSYEKL. This CDR3 region has 16 residues. The CDR3 loop reads CASSPRHSPTGNTIYF. The CDR3 nucleotides read TGCGCCAGCAGCCCAAGACACAGCCCTACTGGAAACACCATATATTTT.

This clone was picked up one time. The chain has TRBV7-2 and TRBJ1-2; 7 bases are shared with TRBD1. The CDR3 contains 14 residues. Unmatched junction bases numbered 4, after V lost 5 bases and J lost 1 base. The germline V gene encodes CDR1 SGHTA and CDR2 FQGNSA. As DNA, the CDR3 is TGTGCCAGCAGCCTTAACAGGGGTAACTATGGCTACACCTTC. Its translation: CASSLNRGNYGYTF.

For this clone: The sample holds other DNA sequences that translate to the same CDR3. The chain joins TRBV6-1 to TRBJ1-1; D not resolved. This CDR3 region has 13 residues. Trimming cost V 3 bases and J 0 bases, with 5 bases left between them. Germline CDR1 reads MNHNS; CDR2 reads SASEGT. The CDR3 loop reads CASSEGMNTEAFF. The CDR3, as DNA: TGTGCCAGCAGTGAGGGAATGAACACTGAAGCTTTCTTT.